The clone carrying this T cell receptor beta chain has at least ten counts. The antigen remains unidentified. The CDR3 totals 16 residues. Unmatched junction bases numbered 9, after V lost 4 bases and J lost 2 bases. Germline CDR1 reads SGHAT; CDR2 reads FQNNGV. This record comes from a study of T cell responses to AZD1222 COVID-19 vaccine. Study-wide results and caveats: The repertoires were collected only after the peak T cell response.

Only in-frame clones appear in the TCRdb table, and some are missing; sequencing was by immunoSEQ multiplex PCR. This table has approximately 140,000 clones, 82% appearing once. The clonotype originates from an adult in good health. Sequences were derived from peripheral blood, sampled on day 0 of MenACWY control vaccination. This rearrangement joins TRBV11-2 to TRBJ2-3, with 7 bases identical to TRBD1. The CDR3 DNA is TGTGCCAGCAGCTCGGGGAGAGGGGGCGACACAGATACGCAGTATTTT. Its translation: CASSSGRGGDTDTQYF. The full variable domain, in which reference TRBV11-2 and TRBJ2-3 provide the parts outside the CDR3, is EAGVAQSPRYKIIEKRQSVAFWCNPISGHATLYWYQQILGQGPKLLIQFQNNGVVDDSQLPKDRFSAERLKGVDSTLKIQPAKLEDSAVYLCASSSGRGGDTDTQYFGPGTRLTVL.